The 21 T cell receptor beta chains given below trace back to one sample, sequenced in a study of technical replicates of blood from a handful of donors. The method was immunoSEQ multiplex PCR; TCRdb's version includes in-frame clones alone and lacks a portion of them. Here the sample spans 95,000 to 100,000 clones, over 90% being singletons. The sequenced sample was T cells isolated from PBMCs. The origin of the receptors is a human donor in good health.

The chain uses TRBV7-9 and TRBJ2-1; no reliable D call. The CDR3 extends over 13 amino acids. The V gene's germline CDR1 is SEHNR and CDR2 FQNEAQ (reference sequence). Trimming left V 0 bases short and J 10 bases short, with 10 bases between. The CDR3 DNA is TGTGCCAGCAGCTTAGCTCCAGGCTCGGAGCAGTTCTTC. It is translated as CASSLAPGSEQFF.

CDR3 coding DNA: TGTGCCAGCAGCTTAGTCTGGCTAGCGGGCACAGATACGCAGTATTTT. Encoded protein: CASSLVWLAGTDTQYF. The chain uses TRBV7-9 and TRBJ2-3, with TRBD2 identical over 7 bases. There are 16 residues in the CDR3. Trimming at V came to 1 base and at J to 1 base, leaving 5 bases not matched to a gene. Germline CDR1 and CDR2: SEHNR and FQNEAQ (reference sequence).

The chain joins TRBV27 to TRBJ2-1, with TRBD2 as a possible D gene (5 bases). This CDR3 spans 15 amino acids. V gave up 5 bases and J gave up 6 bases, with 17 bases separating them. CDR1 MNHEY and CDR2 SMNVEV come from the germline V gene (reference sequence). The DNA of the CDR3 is TGTGCCAGCAGTCTCCTAGGGAGTCCTAGCAATGAGCAGTTCTTC. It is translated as CASSLLGSPSNEQFF.

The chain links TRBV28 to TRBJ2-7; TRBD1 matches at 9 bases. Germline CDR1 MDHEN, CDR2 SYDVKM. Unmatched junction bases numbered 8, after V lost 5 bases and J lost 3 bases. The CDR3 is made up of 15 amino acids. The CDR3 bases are TGTGCCAGCAGTGTAGCCGGGACAGGGTTCTACGAGCAGTACTTC. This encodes CASSVAGTGFYEQYF.

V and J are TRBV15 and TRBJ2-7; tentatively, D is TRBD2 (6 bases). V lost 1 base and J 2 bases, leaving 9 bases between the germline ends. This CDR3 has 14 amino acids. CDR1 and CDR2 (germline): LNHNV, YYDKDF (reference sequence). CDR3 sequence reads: CATSRGGGTYEQYF. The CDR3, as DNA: TGTGCCACCAGCAGAGGCGGCGGGACCTACGAGCAGTACTTC.

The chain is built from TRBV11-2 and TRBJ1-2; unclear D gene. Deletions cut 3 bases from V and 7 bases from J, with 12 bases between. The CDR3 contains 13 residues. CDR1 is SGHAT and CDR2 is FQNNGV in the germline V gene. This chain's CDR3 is CASSFSGYTGYTF. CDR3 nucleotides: TGTGCCAGCAGCTTCTCGGGTTATACTGGCTACACCTTC.

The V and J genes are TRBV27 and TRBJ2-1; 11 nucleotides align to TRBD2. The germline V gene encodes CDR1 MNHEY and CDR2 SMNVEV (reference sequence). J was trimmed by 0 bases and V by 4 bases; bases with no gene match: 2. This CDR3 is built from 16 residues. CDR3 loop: CASSSGLAGSYNEQFF. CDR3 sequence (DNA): TGTGCCAGCAGTTCTGGACTAGCGGGCTCCTACAATGAGCAGTTCTTC.

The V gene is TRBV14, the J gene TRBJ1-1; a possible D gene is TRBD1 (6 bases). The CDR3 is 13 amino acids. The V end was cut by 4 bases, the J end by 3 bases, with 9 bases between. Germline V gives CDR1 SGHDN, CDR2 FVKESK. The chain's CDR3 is CASSLNRDTEAFF. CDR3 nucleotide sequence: TGTGCCAGCAGCCTAAACAGGGACACTGAAGCTTTCTTT.

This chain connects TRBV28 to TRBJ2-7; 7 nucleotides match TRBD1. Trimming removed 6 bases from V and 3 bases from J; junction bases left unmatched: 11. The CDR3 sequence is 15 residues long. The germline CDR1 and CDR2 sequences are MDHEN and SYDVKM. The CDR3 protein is CASRGAQGFRYEQYF. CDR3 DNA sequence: TGTGCCAGCAGGGGGGCACAGGGGTTCCGCTACGAGCAGTACTTC.

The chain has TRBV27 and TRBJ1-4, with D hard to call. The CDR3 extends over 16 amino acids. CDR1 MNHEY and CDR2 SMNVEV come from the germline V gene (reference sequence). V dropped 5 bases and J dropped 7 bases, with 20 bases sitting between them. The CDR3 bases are TGTGCCAGCAGTCCTCTTTACGGCCCGGGTAGTGAAAAACTGTTTTTT. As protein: CASSPLYGPGSEKLFF.

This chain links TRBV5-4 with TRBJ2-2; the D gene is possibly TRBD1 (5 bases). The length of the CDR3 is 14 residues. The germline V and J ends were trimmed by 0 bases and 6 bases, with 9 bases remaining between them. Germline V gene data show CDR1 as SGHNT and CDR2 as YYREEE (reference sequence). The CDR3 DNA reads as TGTGCCAGCAGCTTGGGTGGCAGGGCCGGGGAGCTGTTTTTT. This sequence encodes CASSLGGRAGELFF.

The CDR3 loop is CASSQGQGRETQYF. As DNA, the CDR3 is TGTGCCAGCAGCCAGGGACAGGGGCGAGAGACCCAGTACTTC. V gene TRBV4-2 combines with J gene TRBJ2-5; 10 bases fit TRBD1. Per the germline V gene, CDR1 is LGHNA and CDR2 is YNFKEQ. J gave up 4 bases and V 3 bases, and 2 bases lay outside the gene matches. The CDR3 has 14 amino acids.

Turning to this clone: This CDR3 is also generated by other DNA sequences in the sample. This chain's CDR3 is CASSLEETGNTIYF. Written as DNA, the CDR3 is TGTGCCAGCAGCTTGGAGGAAACTGGAAACACCATATATTTT. The chain carries TRBV7-6 and TRBJ1-3; D gene uncertain. CDR1 SGHVS and CDR2 FNYEAQ come from the germline V gene. V lost 3 bases, J lost 2 bases, and 8 bases lay in between. This CDR3 contains 14 residues. Full variable domain (outside the CDR3, taken from reference TRBV7-6 and TRBJ1-3): GAGVSQSPRYKVTKRGQDVALRCDPISGHVSLYWYRQALGQGPEFLTYFNYEAQQDKSGLPNDRFSAERPEGSISTLTIQRTEQRDSAMYRCASSLEETGNTIYFGEGSWLTVV.

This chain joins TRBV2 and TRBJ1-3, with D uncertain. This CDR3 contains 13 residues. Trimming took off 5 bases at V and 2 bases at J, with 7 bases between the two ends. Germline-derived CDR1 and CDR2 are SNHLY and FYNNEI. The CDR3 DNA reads TGTGCCAGCAGTATGAGCCCTGGAAACACCATATATTTT. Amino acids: CASSMSPGNTIYF.

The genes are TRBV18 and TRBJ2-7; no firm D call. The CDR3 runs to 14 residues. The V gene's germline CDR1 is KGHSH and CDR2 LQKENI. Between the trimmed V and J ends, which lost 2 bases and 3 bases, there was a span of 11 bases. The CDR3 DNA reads TGTGCCAGCTCACCAGGGCAGGCAGGCTACGAGCAGTACTTC. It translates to CASSPGQAGYEQYF.

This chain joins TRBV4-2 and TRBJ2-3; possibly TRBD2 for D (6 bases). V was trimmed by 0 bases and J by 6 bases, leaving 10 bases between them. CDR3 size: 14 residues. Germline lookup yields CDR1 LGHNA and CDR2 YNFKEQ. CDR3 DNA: TGTGCCAGCAGCCAAGATCTGAGCGGGGATACGCAGTATTTT. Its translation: CASSQDLSGDTQYF.

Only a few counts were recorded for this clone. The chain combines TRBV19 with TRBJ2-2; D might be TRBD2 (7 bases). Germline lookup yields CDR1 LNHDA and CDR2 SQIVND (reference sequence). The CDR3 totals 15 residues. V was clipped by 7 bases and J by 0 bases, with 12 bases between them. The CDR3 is CASNGGDTNTGELFF. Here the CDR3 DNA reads TGTGCCAGTAATGGGGGGGACACGAACACCGGGGAGCTGTTTTTT.

The CDR3 reads CASSLDNRDAEAFF. CDR3 DNA sequence: TGCGCCAGCAGCTTGGACAACAGGGACGCCGAAGCTTTCTTT. The gene calls are TRBV5-1 and TRBJ1-1, with D maybe TRBD1 (6 bases). This CDR3 has 14 residues. V dropped 0 bases and J dropped 8 bases, with 14 bases sitting between them. Germline assignment: CDR1 SGHRS and CDR2 YFSETQ.

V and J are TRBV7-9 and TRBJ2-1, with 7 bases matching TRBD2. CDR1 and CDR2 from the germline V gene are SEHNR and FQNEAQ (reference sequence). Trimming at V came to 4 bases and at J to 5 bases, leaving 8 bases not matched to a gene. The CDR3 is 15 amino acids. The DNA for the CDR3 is TGTGCCAGCAGCTCGATGGAGCGGGATAACAATGAGCAGTTCTTC. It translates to CASSSMERDNNEQFF.

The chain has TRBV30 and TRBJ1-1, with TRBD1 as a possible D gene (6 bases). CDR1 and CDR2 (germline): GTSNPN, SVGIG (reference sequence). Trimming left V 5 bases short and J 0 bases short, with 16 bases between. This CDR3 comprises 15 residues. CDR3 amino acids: CAWQWGGGMNTEAFF. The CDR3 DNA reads TGTGCCTGGCAGTGGGGGGGCGGTATGAACACTGAAGCTTTCTTT.

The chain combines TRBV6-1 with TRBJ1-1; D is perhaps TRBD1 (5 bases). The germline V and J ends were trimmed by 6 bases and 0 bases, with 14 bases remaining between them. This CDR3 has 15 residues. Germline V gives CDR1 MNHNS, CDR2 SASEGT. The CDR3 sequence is CASSELGQLNTEAFF. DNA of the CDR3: TGTGCCAGCAGCGAACTCGGACAATTGAACACTGAAGCTTTCTTT.